This T cell receptor beta chain comes out of a study of PD-1 blockade in classical Hodgkin lymphoma. Regarding the study as a whole: With respect to the repertoire differences, their causes, possibly disease activity or prior therapy, remain undefined. Newly diagnosed patients reportedly trailed healthy donors in baseline TCR diversity.

With 5 bases removed from V and 1 base from J, the gap between germline ends came to 8 bases. From germline, CDR1 is SGHTA and CDR2 FQGNSA. This CDR3 region has 13 residues. The protocol was immunoSEQ multiplex PCR, while the TCRdb copy is restricted to in-frame clones and leaves out a portion. This sample has 25,000 to 40,000 clones; roughly four fifths occur once, and the top ten carry 32%. In every patient, relapse followed autologous stem cell transplantation, while exposure to brentuximab vedotin differed. Only a few counts were recorded for this clone. No antigen is known for it. The sample consisted of peripheral blood mononuclear cells (PBMCs), taken at baseline. The TCR comes from a human donor with classical Hodgkin lymphoma. V gene TRBV7-2 combines with J gene TRBJ1-1; D ambiguous. CDR3 sequence: CASSQQENTEAFF. DNA for the CDR3: TGTGCCAGCAGCCAGCAGGAGAACACTGAAGCTTTCTTT.